This T cell receptor (beta chain) was captured in a study of OX40 agonist ivuxolimab in advanced cancers. The CDR3 consists of 14 residues. Germline CDR1 is SGDLS and CDR2 is YYNGEE. Trimming took 0 bases from V and 5 from J, leaving 11 bases between them. Method: immunoSEQ multiplex PCR; TCRdb's copy keeps in-frame clones and lacks some. The data hold about 12,000 clones, with roughly 75% observed a single time. The chain combines TRBV9 with TRBJ1-2, with D possibly being TRBD1 (5 bases). This sample comprised CD4+ or CD8+ T cells sorted from blood, obtained in a trial of the OX40 agonist ivuxolimab. This TCR was sampled from an adult with an advanced solid tumor such as melanoma, head and neck, liver or kidney cancer. CDR3 coding DNA: TGTGCCAGCAGCGTAGGCGGCGGGACTTATGGCTACACCTTC. The encoded protein is CASSVGGGTYGYTF.